The clone carrying this T cell receptor (beta chain) was counted only a few times. The entry originates in a study of blood T cell repertoires in COVID-19. V lost 5 bases to trimming and J lost 7 bases; unmatched junction nucleotides: 14. The CDR3 is 15 residues long. CDR1 and CDR2 from the germline V gene are MNHEY and SVGEGT. The age range of participants was 18 to 89 years, with residence in about 25 US areas. This table comes from immunoSEQ multiplex PCR, and its TCRdb copy is limited to in-frame clones, with some not included. The data contain about 160,000 clones, 81% of them singletons. The chain carries TRBV6-2 or TRBV6-3 and TRBJ2-7; the match to TRBD1 covers 7 bases. The sample taken for sequencing was PBMCs or T cells enriched from blood (not recorded which). This TCR derives from a woman between 40 and 50 years old with acute COVID-19. The CDR3 loop is CASSQGQIKKREQYV. DNA for the CDR3: TGTGCCAGCAGTCAGGGACAGATTAAAAAGAGAGAGCAGTACGTC.